This TCR beta chain stems from a study of blood T cells in healthy people across ages. Study-wide context: Capture by template switching was about one barcoded beta molecule per two T cells.

The authors ran a second PCR of roughly 6 to 11 cycles using a sample-barcoded 5' primer and a J-beta primer mix. Each CDR3 protein gets one entry after TCRdb re-called the 5' RACE reads with MiXCR. The table shows 890,000 or so distinct CDR3 sequences, with around 62% occurring only once. This clonotype was found a few times. The V and J ends lost 4 bases and 4 bases, in that order; junction bases with no gene match: 7. The CDR3 contains 15 residues. This chain uses TRBV12-3 or TRBV12-4 with TRBJ2-5, with 9 positions matching TRBD1. The receptor comes from a man younger than 40 in good health. Sequencing input: blood. The CDR3 DNA follows: TGTGCCAGCAGTTCCTACAGGGGGCAGGGAGAGACCCAGTACTTC. Its protein product is CASSSYRGQGETQYF.